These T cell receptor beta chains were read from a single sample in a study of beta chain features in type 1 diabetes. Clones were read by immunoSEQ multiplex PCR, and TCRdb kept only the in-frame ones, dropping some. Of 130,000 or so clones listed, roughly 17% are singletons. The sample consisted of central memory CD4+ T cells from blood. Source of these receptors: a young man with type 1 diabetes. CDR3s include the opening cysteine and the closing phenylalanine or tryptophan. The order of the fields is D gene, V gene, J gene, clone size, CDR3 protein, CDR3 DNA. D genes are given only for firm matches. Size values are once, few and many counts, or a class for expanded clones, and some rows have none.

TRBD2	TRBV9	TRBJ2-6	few	CASSPRTSGGAGGANVLTF	TGTGCCAGCAGCCCCCGGACTAGCGGGGGGGCAGGGGGGGCCAACGTCCTGACTTTC
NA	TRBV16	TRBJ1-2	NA	CASSQSRGSGGGYTF	TGTGCCAGCAGCCAATCCCGGGGGTCCGGAGGTGGCTACACCTTC
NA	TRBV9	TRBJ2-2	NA	CASSLYSGELFF	TGTGCCAGCAGCCTATATTCCGGGGAGCTGTTTTTT
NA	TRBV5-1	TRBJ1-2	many	CASSLAGTRIYGYTF	TGCGCCAGCAGCCTCGCCGGGACACGGATCTATGGCTACACCTTC
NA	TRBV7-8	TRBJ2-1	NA	CASSYAKGSPYNEQFF	TGTGCCAGCAGCTACGCCAAGGGGAGCCCCTACAATGAGCAGTTCTTC
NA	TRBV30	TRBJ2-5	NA	CAWGMDNQETQYF	TGTGCCTGGGGGATGGACAACCAAGAGACCCAGTACTTC
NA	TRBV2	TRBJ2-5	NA	CASSEGLASQETQYF	TGTGCCAGCAGTGAAGGGCTAGCTTCTCAAGAGACCCAGTACTTC
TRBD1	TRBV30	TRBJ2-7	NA	CAWSDNRGPTYEQYF	TGTGCCTGGAGTGATAACAGGGGGCCTACCTACGAGCAGTACTTC
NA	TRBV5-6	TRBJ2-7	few	CASSFRNEQYF	TGTGCCAGCAGCTTTAGAAACGAGCAGTACTTC
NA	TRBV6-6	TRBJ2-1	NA	CASSYSTGGTDEQFF	TGTGCCAGCAGTTACTCGACTGGGGGCACGGATGAGCAGTTCTTC
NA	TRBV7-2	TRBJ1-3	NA	CASSLIGTGNTIYF	TGTGCCAGCAGCTTGATAGGGACTGGAAACACCATATATTTT
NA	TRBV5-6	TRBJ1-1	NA	CASSADSEAFF	TGTGCCAGCAGTGCTGACAGTGAAGCTTTCTTT
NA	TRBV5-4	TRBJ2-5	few	CASSLDFSQETQYF	TGTGCCAGCAGCTTGGACTTTTCCCAAGAGACCCAGTACTTC